This T cell receptor beta chain was documented in a study of PD-1 blockade in classical Hodgkin lymphoma. Findings and caveats of the study: The origin of the repertoire differences remains undefined, with disease activity or prior therapy as possible causes.

Germline lookup yields CDR1 WNHNN and CDR2 SYGVQD (reference sequence). The CDR3 runs 14 residues. Trimming left V 3 bases short and J 6 bases short, with 12 bases between. Points on this clone: Its target is not known.

Sample time point: cycle 4 day 1 (C4D1), after less than 7 weeks of nivolumab. Each patient's relapse followed autologous stem cell transplantation, and brentuximab vedotin exposure varied. Relapsed/refractory classical Hodgkin lymphoma patients had complete, partial or progressive responses. Clones were sequenced by immunoSEQ multiplex PCR, and TCRdb holds only the in-frame ones, with some missing. The data contain tens of thousands of clones, 65% to 70% of them singletons. The rearrangement links TRBV10-1 to TRBJ1-3, with D maybe TRBD1 (5 bases). The origin of this receptor is a human donor with classical Hodgkin lymphoma. The sample in question was peripheral blood mononuclear cells (PBMCs), obtained before the fourth cycle of nivolumab. The chain's CDR3 is CASSDRALENTIYF. The CDR3 DNA reads as TGCGCCAGCAGTGACAGGGCGTTAGAAAACACCATATATTTT.